A selection of T cell receptor beta chains follows, all from one sample in a study of STAT5B mutations in CD4+ large granular lymphocyte leukemia. Clones were sequenced by immunoSEQ multiplex PCR, and TCRdb holds only the in-frame ones, with some missing. Among approximately 4,500 clones listed, approximately 73% were seen once. The sequencing input was PBMCs. These receptors all stem from a man between 70 and 80 years old with CD4+ T-cell large granular lymphocyte leukemia. CDR3s include the opening cysteine and the closing phenylalanine or tryptophan. D genes are given only for firm matches. Only some rows state a clone size, as once, few, many or a class for expanded clones.

v_gene	abundance	d_gene	j_gene	CDR3aa	CDR3nt
TRBV27	-	-	TRBJ1-2	CASSLNIGDGYTF	TGTGCCAGCAGTTTAAATATAGGGGATGGCTACACCTTC
TRBV29-1	-	TRBD2	TRBJ2-5	CSVEGATGSLAGSETQYF	TGCAGCGTAGAGGGGGCGACAGGGTCCCTAGCGGGGTCGGAGACCCAGTACTTC
TRBV4-1	-	-	TRBJ2-7	CASSQAAESSYEQYF	TGCGCCAGCAGCCAAGCGGCGGAAAGCTCCTACGAGCAGTACTTC
TRBV6-5	-	-	TRBJ2-2	CASSPAYTGELFF	TGTGCCAGCAGCCCCGCCTACACCGGGGAGCTGTTTTTT
TRBV10-2	-	TRBD1	TRBJ2-5	CASKGRGSGETQYF	TGCGCCAGCAAGGGCAGGGGGTCGGGGGAGACCCAGTACTTC
TRBV13	once	TRBD1	TRBJ2-7	CASSSPGTGFYEQYF	TGTGCCAGCAGCTCACCCGGGACAGGCTTCTACGAGCAGTACTTC
TRBV28	-	-	TRBJ2-3	CASSLQSASTDTQYF	TGTGCCAGCAGTTTACAGTCGGCTAGCACAGATACGCAGTATTTT
TRBV5-4	-	TRBD1	TRBJ2-6	CASSRDRAGANVLTF	TGTGCCAGCAGCCGCGACAGGGCTGGGGCCAACGTCCTGACTTTC
TRBV4-2	-	-	TRBJ1-2	CASSQDVGAHYGYTF	TGTGCCAGCAGCCAAGACGTAGGGGCCCACTATGGCTACACCTTC
TRBV19	once	-	TRBJ1-4	CASSTIPGPRDPTNEKLFF	TGTGCCAGTAGTACGATACCCGGGCCCCGCGATCCAACTAATGAAAAACTGTTTTTT
TRBV5-1	-	-	TRBJ1-6	CASSLGEGTAGGPLHF	TGCGCCAGCAGCTTGGGGGAGGGGACGGCCGGGGGTCCCCTCCACTTT
TRBV7-7	-	-	TRBJ2-5	CASSSNPDSPTQYF	TGTGCTAGCAGCTCCAACCCGGACAGTCCAACCCAGTACTTC
TRBV5-1	-	-	TRBJ2-7	CASSLTGSEQYF	TGCGCCAGCAGCCTCACAGGGAGCGAGCAGTACTTC